This T cell receptor beta chain was sequenced during a study of T cell responses to AZD1222 COVID-19 vaccine. Findings and caveats of the study: Reportedly, close to half of spike-specific TCRs are directed against unmutated variant regions.

To note about this clone: Its antigen is unidentified.

Germline CDR1 reads SNHLY; CDR2 reads FYNNEI. Trimming pared 11 bases from V and 1 base from J, leaving 12 bases between. There are 13 residues in the CDR3. Repertoires were generated with immunoSEQ multiplex PCR, while TCRdb's copy carries only in-frame clones and drops some. The sample includes 150,000 or so clones, around 90% of them seen just once. The chain joins TRBV2 to TRBJ2-1, with D unresolved. This sample comprised peripheral blood, obtained 28 days after the second AZD1222 dose. The sequence derives from an adult who received the AZD1222 COVID-19 vaccine. The CDR3 reads CACSPESYNEQFF. The DNA for the CDR3 is TGTGCCTGTTCCCCTGAGTCCTACAATGAGCAGTTCTTC.